This T cell receptor beta chain was captured by sequencing in a study of blood T cell repertoires in COVID-19. Study as a whole: The origin of the acute and convalescent COVID-19 samples was the United States, Italy and Spain. In each case, the material was cDNA or gDNA derived from T cells, B-cell-depleted T cells, or PBMCs.

Libraries were prepared by immunoSEQ multiplex PCR; TCRdb keeps only in-frame clonotypes and omits some of them. The table records a few hundred thousand clones, roughly 87% of them present only once. Trimming shortened V by 2 bases and J by 4 bases, and 14 bases separated the two germline ends. CDR3 length: 15 amino acids. Germline values: CDR1 MRHNA, CDR2 SNTAGT. Sequenced: peripheral blood. The receptor was derived from a man aged 18 to 29 with active or convalescent COVID-19. V gene TRBV6-4 combines with J gene TRBJ1-2, with TRBD1 as a possible D gene (6 bases). The CDR3 loop is CASSDPGRGVYGYTF. CDR3 bases: TGTGCCAGCAGTGACCCGGGGAGGGGGGTCTATGGCTACACCTTC.